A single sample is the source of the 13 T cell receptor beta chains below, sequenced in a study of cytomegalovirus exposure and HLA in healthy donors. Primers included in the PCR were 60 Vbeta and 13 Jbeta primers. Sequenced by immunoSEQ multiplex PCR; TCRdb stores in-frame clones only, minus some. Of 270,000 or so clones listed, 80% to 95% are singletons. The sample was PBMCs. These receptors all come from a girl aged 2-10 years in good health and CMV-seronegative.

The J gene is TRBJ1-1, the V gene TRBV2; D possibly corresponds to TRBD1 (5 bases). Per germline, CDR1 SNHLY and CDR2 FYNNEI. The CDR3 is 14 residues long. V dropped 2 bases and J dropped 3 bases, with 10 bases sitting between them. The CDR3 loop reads CASSERGSDTEAFF. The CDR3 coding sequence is TGTGCCAGCAGTGAAAGGGGATCTGACACTGAAGCTTTCTTT.

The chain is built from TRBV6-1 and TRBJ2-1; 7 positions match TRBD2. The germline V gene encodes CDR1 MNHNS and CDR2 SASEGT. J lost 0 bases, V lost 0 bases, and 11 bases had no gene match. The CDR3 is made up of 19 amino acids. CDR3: CASSEAFGGGWGSYNEQFF. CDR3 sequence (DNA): TGTGCCAGCAGTGAAGCCTTCGGGGGAGGGTGGGGCTCCTACAATGAGCAGTTCTTC.

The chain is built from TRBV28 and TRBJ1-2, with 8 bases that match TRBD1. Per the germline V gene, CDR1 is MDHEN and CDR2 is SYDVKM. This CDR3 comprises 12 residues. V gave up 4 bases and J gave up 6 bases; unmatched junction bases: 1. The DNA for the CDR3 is TGTGCCAGCAGTTCACAGGGGGATGGCTACACCTTC. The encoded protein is CASSSQGDGYTF.

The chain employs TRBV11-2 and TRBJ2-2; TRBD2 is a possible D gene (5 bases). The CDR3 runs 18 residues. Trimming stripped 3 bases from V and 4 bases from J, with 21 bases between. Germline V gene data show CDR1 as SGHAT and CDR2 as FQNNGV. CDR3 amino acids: CASSFNPFPSSITGELFF. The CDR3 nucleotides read TGTGCCAGCAGCTTCAACCCCTTCCCGTCTAGCATCACCGGGGAGCTGTTTTTT.

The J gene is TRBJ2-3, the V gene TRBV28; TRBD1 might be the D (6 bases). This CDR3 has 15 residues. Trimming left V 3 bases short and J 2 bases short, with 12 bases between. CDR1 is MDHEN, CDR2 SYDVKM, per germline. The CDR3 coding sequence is TGTGCCAGCAGTTTGGTTCAGGGGTTCACAGATACGCAGTATTTT. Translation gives CASSLVQGFTDTQYF.

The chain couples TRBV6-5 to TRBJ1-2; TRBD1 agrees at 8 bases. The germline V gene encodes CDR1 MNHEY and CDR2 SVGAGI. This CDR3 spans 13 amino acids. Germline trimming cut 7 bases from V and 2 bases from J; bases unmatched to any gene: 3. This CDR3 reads CASTQGANYGYTF. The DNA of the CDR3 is TGTGCCAGCACCCAGGGGGCGAACTATGGCTACACCTTC.

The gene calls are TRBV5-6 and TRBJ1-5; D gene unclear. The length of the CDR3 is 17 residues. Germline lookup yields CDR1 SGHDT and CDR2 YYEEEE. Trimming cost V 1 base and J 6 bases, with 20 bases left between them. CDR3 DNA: TGTGCCAGCAGCTTGAAACCAGGTATGGGTTTTAGTCAGCCCCAGCATTTT. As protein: CASSLKPGMGFSQPQHF. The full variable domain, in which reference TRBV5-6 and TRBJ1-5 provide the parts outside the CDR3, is DAGVTQSPTHLIKTRGQQVTLRCSPKSGHDTVSWYQQALGQGPQFIFQYYEEEERQRGNFPDRFSGHQFPNYSSELNVNALLLGDSALYLCASSLKPGMGFSQPQHFGDGTRLSIL.

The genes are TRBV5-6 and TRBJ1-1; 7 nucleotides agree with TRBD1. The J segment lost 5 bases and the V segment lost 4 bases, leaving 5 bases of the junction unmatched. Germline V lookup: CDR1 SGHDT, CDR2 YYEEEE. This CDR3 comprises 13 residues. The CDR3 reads CASSRTGATEAFF. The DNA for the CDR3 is TGTGCCAGCAGCAGAACAGGGGCGACTGAAGCTTTCTTT.

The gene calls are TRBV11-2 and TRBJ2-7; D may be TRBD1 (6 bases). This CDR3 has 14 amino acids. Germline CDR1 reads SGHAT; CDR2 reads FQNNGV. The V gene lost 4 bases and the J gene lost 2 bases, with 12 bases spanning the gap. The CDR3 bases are TGTGCCAGCAGCTCTCAGGGGAGCACCTACGAGCAGTACTTC. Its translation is CASSSQGSTYEQYF. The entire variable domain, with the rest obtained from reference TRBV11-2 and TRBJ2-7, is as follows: EAGVAQSPRYKIIEKRQSVAFWCNPISGHATLYWYQQILGQGPKLLIQFQNNGVVDDSQLPKDRFSAERLKGVDSTLKIQPAKLEDSAVYLCASSSQGSTYEQYFGPGTRLTVT.

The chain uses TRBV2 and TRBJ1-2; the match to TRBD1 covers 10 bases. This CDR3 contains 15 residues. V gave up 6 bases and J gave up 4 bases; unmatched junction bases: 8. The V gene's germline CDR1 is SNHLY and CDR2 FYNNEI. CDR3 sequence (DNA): TGTGCCAGCAGCGTCTCCGGGACAGGGGTCTATGGCTACACCTTC. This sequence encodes CASSVSGTGVYGYTF.

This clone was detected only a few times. The CDR3 is CASSMMGQGILNTEAFF. The DNA of the CDR3 is TGTGCCAGTAGTATGATGGGACAGGGGATTTTGAACACTGAAGCTTTCTTT. V usage is TRBV19 and J usage is TRBJ1-1; 10 bases line up with TRBD1. The J segment lost 0 bases and the V segment lost 3 bases, leaving 7 bases of the junction unmatched. Germline CDR1 is LNHDA and CDR2 is SQIVND (reference sequence). The CDR3 extends over 17 amino acids.

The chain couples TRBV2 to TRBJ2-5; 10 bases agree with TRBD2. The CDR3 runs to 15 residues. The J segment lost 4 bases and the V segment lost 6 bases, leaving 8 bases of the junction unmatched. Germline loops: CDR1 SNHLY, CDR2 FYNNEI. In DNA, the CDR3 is TGTGCCAGCAGCACTAGCGGGAAAATTGTAGAGACCCAGTACTTC. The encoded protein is CASSTSGKIVETQYF.

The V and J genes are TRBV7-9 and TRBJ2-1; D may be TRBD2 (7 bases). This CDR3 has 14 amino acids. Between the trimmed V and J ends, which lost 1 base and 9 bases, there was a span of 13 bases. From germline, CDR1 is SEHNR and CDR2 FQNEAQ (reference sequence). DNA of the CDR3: TGTGCCAGCAGCTTAGAGGGGGGGAACGCTGAGCAGTTCTTC. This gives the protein CASSLEGGNAEQFF.